One and the same sample provided the 11 T cell receptor beta chains below, sequenced in a study of blood T cell repertoires in COVID-19. The protocol was immunoSEQ multiplex PCR, while the TCRdb copy is restricted to in-frame clones and leaves out a portion. The sample yields tens of thousands of clones, around 75% seen once. The specimen sequenced was peripheral blood. The source of these receptors is a woman aged 80 or older with active or convalescent COVID-19.

CDR3 sequence reads: CASSLARGYGYTF. The CDR3 coding sequence is TGTGCCAGCAGTTTAGCCAGGGGCTATGGCTACACCTTC. V is TRBV12-3 or TRBV12-4 and J is TRBJ1-2, with a tentative D call TRBD1 (6 bases). Trimming cost V 0 bases and J 4 bases, with 6 bases left between them. CDR3 size: 13 residues.

The chain joins TRBV3-1 (or the pseudogene TRBV3-2) to TRBJ1-4; D unclear. This CDR3 comprises 15 residues. V lost 4 bases and J lost 7, with 16 bases in between. Germline assignment: CDR1 LGHDT and CDR2 YNNKEL (reference sequence). CDR3 DNA: TGTGCCAGCAGCCCCCCGGGGTTGGGTAGTGAAAAACTGTTTTTT. Translating it yields CASSPPGLGSEKLFF.

The chain uses TRBV19 and TRBJ2-1, with 8 positions matching TRBD1. There are 16 residues in the CDR3. The ends lost 1 base at V and 2 bases at J; junction bases unmatched: 4. Germline V gene sequence: CDR1 LNHDA, CDR2 SQIVND (reference sequence). The CDR3 protein is CASSIAGGAPYNEQFF. As DNA, the CDR3 is TGTGCCAGTAGTATAGCAGGGGGCGCCCCCTACAATGAGCAGTTCTTC.

This chain joins TRBV5-1 and TRBJ2-3, with D hard to call. This CDR3 is built from 14 residues. The germline CDR1 and CDR2 sequences are SGHRS and YFSETQ. The ends were cut back, 0 bases at V and 2 bases at J, with 7 bases in the middle. The CDR3 nucleotides read TGCGCCAGCAGCTTGGCCCAGATCACAGATACGCAGTATTTT. This gives the protein CASSLAQITDTQYF.

The V and J genes are TRBV18 and TRBJ1-4, with no clear D. Trimming stripped 4 bases from V and 4 bases from J, with 16 bases between. The CDR3 covers 16 residues. Per the germline V gene, CDR1 is KGHSH and CDR2 is LQKENI. CDR3 coding DNA: TGTGCCAGCTCACACCTATCAATACCAGGTAATGAAAAACTGTTTTTT. Translation: CASSHLSIPGNEKLFF.

The rearrangement joins TRBV5-8 to TRBJ2-7; 7 positions match TRBD1. This CDR3 region has 13 residues. Germline CDR1 and CDR2: SGHTS and YDEGEE. With 6 bases clipped from V and 7 bases from J, the junction kept 10 bases outside the gene matches. The CDR3 loop is CASNWRPTGEQYF. In nucleotides, the CDR3 is TGTGCCAGCAATTGGAGACCGACAGGGGAGCAGTACTTC.

The chain links TRBV18 to TRBJ2-3; D might be TRBD1 (6 bases). The CDR3 runs to 15 residues. CDR1 and CDR2 (germline): KGHSH, LQKENI. V was pared by 3 bases and J by 0 bases, with 10 bases between. The CDR3 nucleotides are TGTGCCAGCTCACCGAGACAGGTTAGCACAGATACGCAGTATTTT. It specifies CASSPRQVSTDTQYF.

V gene TRBV9 combines with J gene TRBJ2-3, with 8 bases aligning to TRBD2. There are 16 residues in the CDR3. Germline V lookup: CDR1 SGDLS, CDR2 YYNGEE. V was clipped by 0 bases and J by 5 bases; unmatched bases: 8. CDR3 bases: TGTGCCAGCAGCGTAGCGGAGCGGGGGCTAATAGATACGCAGTATTTT. Protein sequence: CASSVAERGLIDTQYF.

The chain has TRBV11-2 and TRBJ2-3, with 9 positions matching TRBD2. The CDR3 loop spans 15 amino acids. CDR1 is SGHAT and CDR2 is FQNNGV in the germline V gene. V gave up 6 bases and J gave up 2 bases; unmatched junction bases: 6. CDR3 bases: TGTGCCAGCAGGGGGCTAGCGGGAATCACAGATACGCAGTATTTT. Amino acid sequence: CASRGLAGITDTQYF.

This chain links TRBV5-1 with TRBJ2-1, with 12 bases lining up with TRBD1. This CDR3 has 15 amino acids. Germline V gives CDR1 SGHRS, CDR2 YFSETQ. After removal of 4 bases from V and 8 bases from J, the junction contained 7 bases not matched to a gene. The CDR3 spells CASSRGQGALDEQFF. DNA for the CDR3: TGCGCCAGCAGCAGGGGACAGGGGGCTCTGGATGAGCAGTTCTTC.

CDR3 in amino acids: CASSPHTEPQVAFF. CDR3 bases: TGTGCCAGCAGTCCGCATACCGAGCCCCAGGTAGCTTTCTTT. V gene TRBV28 combines with J gene TRBJ1-1; D is ambiguous. Trimming removed 5 bases at V and 10 bases at J, with 20 bases between. CDR3 length equals 14 residues. From germline, CDR1 is MDHEN and CDR2 SYDVKM.